Below, 5 T cell receptor beta chains from the same sample are listed, as sequenced in a study of beta chain features in type 1 diabetes. Since all of the isolated RNA was reverse transcribed, expressed TCRB transcripts were what got sequenced. The protocol was immunoSEQ multiplex PCR, while the TCRdb copy is restricted to in-frame clones and leaves out a portion. The sample has hundreds of thousands of clones; about a tenth are singletons. Study results and limitations: TCRB CDR3s from Type 1 diabetes patients were moderately but significantly shorter in all four CD4+ subsets.

The antigens these receptors bind are not known. The sequencing input was central memory CD4+ T cells from blood. These receptor sequences come from a man aged 25-40 years with type 1 diabetes.

In its sample, this clone was seen a few times. Here the CDR3 reads CASSGQPGTEAFF. DNA for the CDR3: TGCGCCAGCAGTGGTCAGCCGGGGACTGAAGCTTTCTTT. The V gene is TRBV10-2, the J gene TRBJ1-1; D call uncertain. The V and J ends lost 4 bases and 5 bases respectively, with 11 bases between them. The CDR3 has 13 amino acids. Germline V gene lookup returns CDR1 WSHSY and CDR2 SAAADI.

The CDR3 coding sequence is TGCAGCGTTGAAGGGGGGGCTGAATACAATGAGCAGTTCTTC. Protein: CSVEGGAEYNEQFF. This chain uses TRBV29-1 with TRBJ2-1; D may match TRBD1 or TRBD2 (6 bases each). Germline V gene data show CDR1 as SQVTM and CDR2 as ANQGSEA. V was pared by 1 base and J by 4 bases, with 11 bases between. The CDR3 runs to 14 residues.

This clone was counted only a few times. This chain joins TRBV5-1 and TRBJ2-5, with D perhaps matching TRBD1 (5 bases). Germline-derived CDR1 and CDR2 are SGHRS and YFSETQ. V shed 0 bases and J shed 5 bases, with 11 bases lying between them. CDR3 length equals 14 residues. CDR3 region: CASSLDGRAETQYF. Written as DNA, the CDR3 is TGCGCCAGCAGCTTGGACGGCAGGGCGGAGACCCAGTACTTC.

This chain joins TRBV25-1 and TRBJ1-4; D might be TRBD1 (5 bases). CDR3 size: 15 residues. V dropped 3 bases and J dropped 8 bases, with 16 bases sitting between them. Germline V lookup: CDR1 MGHDK, CDR2 SYGVNS. As DNA, the CDR3 is TGTGCCAGCAGTGACCCAGGGTTTAAGCCCGAAAAACTGTTTTTT. Protein sequence: CASSDPGFKPEKLFF. The full variable domain, in which reference TRBV25-1 and TRBJ1-4 provide the parts outside the CDR3, is EADIYQTPRYLVIGTGKKITLECSQTMGHDKMYWYQQDPGMELHLIHYSYGVNSTEKGDLSSESTVSRIRTEHFPLTLESARPSHTSQYLCASSDPGFKPEKLFFGSGTQLSVL.

The rearrangement uses TRBV19 and TRBJ1-2; no clear D gene. This CDR3 contains 13 residues. V lost 7 bases, J lost 5 bases, and 14 bases lay in between. Germline CDR1 is LNHDA and CDR2 is SQIVND (reference sequence). The CDR3 spells CASTHEAGYGYTF. In nucleotides, the CDR3 is TGTGCCAGTACCCACGAGGCGGGGTATGGCTACACCTTC.